The present T cell receptor beta chain was sequenced within a study of shared clonotypes between healthy human individuals. Across the whole study: The study drew on a couple of women and three men aged 18 to 49 as donors.

Generated by immunoSEQ multiplex PCR, the TCRdb table keeps only in-frame clones and is missing some. The table records almost 750,000 clones, 55% to 80% of them present only once. Material: memory CD4+ T cells sorted from blood. Stated subset: CD45RA-negative fraction. This clonotype was obtained from a woman in her 30s in good health.

CDR3 sequence: CASSPVPQPETQYF. In DNA form, the CDR3 reads TGTGCCAGCTCACCCGTTCCTCAACCAGAGACCCAGTACTTC. This sequence joins TRBV18 and TRBJ2-5; no clear D. Germline V gives CDR1 KGHSH, CDR2 LQKENI. The CDR3 consists of 14 residues. Trimming took 3 bases from V and 4 from J, leaving 12 bases between them.